The clone carrying this TCR beta chain has just one count. Antigen unknown. The sample is drawn from a study of T cell responses to AZD1222 COVID-19 vaccine. Study-level information: The analysis combined second doses at about 4 or about 12 weeks.

Germline CDR1 and CDR2: SEHNR and FQNEAQ (reference sequence). Trimming cost V 1 base and J 8 bases, with 9 bases left between them. This CDR3 comprises 13 residues. Measured with immunoSEQ multiplex PCR; TCRdb has only the in-frame clones, and not every one. The table lists about 110,000 clones, 84% of them singletons, with roughly 10% in the top ten. The study, taken as a whole, reports: Per reports, nearly half of all spike-specific TCRs target regions that are unmutated in variants.

V is TRBV7-9 and J is TRBJ1-5; tentative D call: TRBD1 (5 bases). The sequenced sample was peripheral blood, obtained on day 0 of AZD1222 vaccination. This clonotype was sampled from an adult in good health. CDR3 sequence: CASSLGQDKPQHF. The DNA of the CDR3 is TGTGCCAGCAGCTTAGGTCAGGACAAGCCCCAGCATTTT.